The T cell receptor (beta chain) described here comes from a study of cytomegalovirus exposure and HLA in healthy donors. Study in general: Clustering assigned about 79% of the approximately 400 genotyped donors to the Caucasian-associated ancestry cluster.

Regarding the study as a whole: In a later analysis, a missense DCLRE1C variant was linked to TCR beta V- and J-gene trimming. Accurate prediction of most subjects' HLA-A and HLA-B alleles from TCR beta sequences was reported. Roughly uniform depth of sequencing across donors was assumed in presence/absence analyses.

CDR1 and CDR2 (germline): SEHNR, FQNEAQ (reference sequence). CDR3 length: 15 amino acids. V dropped 7 bases and J dropped 5 bases, with 20 bases sitting between them. PCR used 60 Vbeta primers and 13 Jbeta primers. Profiled with immunoSEQ multiplex PCR; TCRdb holds only in-frame clones, not every one. The sample yields about 160,000 clones, 82% seen once. This clone was counted a single time. The antigen is undetermined. The specimen sequenced was PBMCs. This sequence originates from a male donor in good health and CMV-seronegative. The J gene is TRBJ2-5, the V gene TRBV7-9, with D perhaps TRBD2 (6 bases). The CDR3 DNA sequence: TGTGCCAGCACCTATCACGAGCGGGTCTTTGAGACCCAGTACTTC. It codes for CASTYHERVFETQYF.